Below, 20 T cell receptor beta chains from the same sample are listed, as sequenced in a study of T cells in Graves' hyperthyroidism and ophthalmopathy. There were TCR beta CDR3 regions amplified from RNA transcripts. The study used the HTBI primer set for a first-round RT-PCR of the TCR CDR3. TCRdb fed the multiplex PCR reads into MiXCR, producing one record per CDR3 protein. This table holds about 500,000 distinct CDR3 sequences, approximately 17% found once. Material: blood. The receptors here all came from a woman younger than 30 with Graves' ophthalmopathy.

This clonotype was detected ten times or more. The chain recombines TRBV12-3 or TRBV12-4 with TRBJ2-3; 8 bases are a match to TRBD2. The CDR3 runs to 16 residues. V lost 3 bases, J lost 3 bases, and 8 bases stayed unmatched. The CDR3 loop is CASSLDLAGITDTQYF. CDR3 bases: TGTGCCAGCAGTTTGGATCTAGCGGGTATTACAGATACGCAGTATTTT.

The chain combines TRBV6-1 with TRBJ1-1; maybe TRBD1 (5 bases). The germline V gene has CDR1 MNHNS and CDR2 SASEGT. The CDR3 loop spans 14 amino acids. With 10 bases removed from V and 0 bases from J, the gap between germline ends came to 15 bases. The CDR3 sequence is CATFLGQMNTEAFF. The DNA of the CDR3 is TGTGCCACCTTCCTGGGGCAGATGAACACTGAAGCTTTCTTT.

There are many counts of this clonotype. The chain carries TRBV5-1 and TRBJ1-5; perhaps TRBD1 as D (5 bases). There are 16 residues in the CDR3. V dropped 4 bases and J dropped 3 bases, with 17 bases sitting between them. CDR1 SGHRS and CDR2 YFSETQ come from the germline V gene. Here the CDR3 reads CASSPNGAGTNQPQHF. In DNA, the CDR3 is TGCGCCAGCAGCCCCAACGGGGCAGGAACCAATCAGCCCCAGCATTTT.

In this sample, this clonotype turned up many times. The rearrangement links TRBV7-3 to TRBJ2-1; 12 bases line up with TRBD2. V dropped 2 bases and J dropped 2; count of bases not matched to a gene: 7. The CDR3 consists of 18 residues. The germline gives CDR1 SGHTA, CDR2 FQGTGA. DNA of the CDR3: TGTGCCAGCAGCTTATCTCAGGCTAGCGGGGGGGCCTACAATGAGCAGTTCTTC. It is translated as CASSLSQASGGAYNEQFF.

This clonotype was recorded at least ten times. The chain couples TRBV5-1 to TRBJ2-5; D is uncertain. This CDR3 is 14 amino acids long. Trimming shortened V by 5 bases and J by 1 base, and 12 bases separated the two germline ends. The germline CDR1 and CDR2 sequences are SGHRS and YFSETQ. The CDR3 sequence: CASRRNLAQETQYF. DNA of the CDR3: TGCGCCAGCAGGAGAAACCTGGCCCAAGAGACCCAGTACTTC.

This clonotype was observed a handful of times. CDR3 nucleotide sequence: TGTGCCAGTATGGGACAATGGAACACTGAAGCTTTCTTT. This gives the protein CASMGQWNTEAFF. This chain joins TRBV19 and TRBJ1-1; the D gene is possibly TRBD1 (6 bases). This CDR3 is 13 amino acids long. Between the trimmed V and J ends, which lost 7 bases and 1 base, there was a span of 10 bases. The germline V gene has CDR1 LNHDA and CDR2 SQIVND (reference sequence).

Here the CDR3 DNA reads TGTGCCAGCAGCTTCCGGGACAGGGGCCGGTCGGGCAATCAGCCCCAGCATTTT. It codes for CASSFRDRGRSGNQPQHF. The genes are TRBV5-8 and TRBJ1-5; 10 bases are shared with TRBD1. The germline CDR1 and CDR2 sequences are SGHTS and YDEGEE. J gave up 2 bases and V 2 bases, and 10 bases lay outside the gene matches. The CDR3 runs 18 residues.

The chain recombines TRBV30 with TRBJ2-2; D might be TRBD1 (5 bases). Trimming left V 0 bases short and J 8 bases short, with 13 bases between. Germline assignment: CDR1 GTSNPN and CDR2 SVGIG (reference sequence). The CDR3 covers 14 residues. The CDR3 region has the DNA TGTGCCTGGAGTGTACAAGTGACAGCTGGGGAGCTGTTTTTT. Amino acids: CAWSVQVTAGELFF. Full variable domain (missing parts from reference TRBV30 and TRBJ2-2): SQTIHQWPATLVQPVGSPLSLECTVEGTSNPNLYWYRQAAGRGLQLLFYSVGIGQISSEVPQNLSASRPQDRQFILSSKKLLLSDSGFYLCAWSVQVTAGELFFGEGSRLTVL.

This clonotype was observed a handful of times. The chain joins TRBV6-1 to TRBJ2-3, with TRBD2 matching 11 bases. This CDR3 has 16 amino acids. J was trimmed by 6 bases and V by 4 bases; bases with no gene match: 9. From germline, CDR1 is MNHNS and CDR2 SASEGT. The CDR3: CASSADSGGAGDTQYF. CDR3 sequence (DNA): TGTGCCAGCAGTGCCGATAGCGGGGGGGCCGGGGATACGCAGTATTTT.

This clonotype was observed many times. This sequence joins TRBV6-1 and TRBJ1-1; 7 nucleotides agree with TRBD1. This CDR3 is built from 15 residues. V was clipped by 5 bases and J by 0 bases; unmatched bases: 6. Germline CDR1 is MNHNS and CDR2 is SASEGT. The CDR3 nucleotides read TGTGCCAGCAGTTCCCCGGGACAGATGAACACTGAAGCTTTCTTT. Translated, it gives CASSSPGQMNTEAFF.

The CDR3 nucleotides are TGTGCCTGGACTAGCGGGGGTGGGGAGCAGTTCTTC. The encoded protein is CAWTSGGGEQFF. V gene TRBV30 combines with J gene TRBJ2-1; 10 positions match TRBD2. Germline loops: CDR1 GTSNPN, CDR2 SVGIG (reference sequence). The V segment lost 4 bases and the J segment 10 bases; nucleotides outside the gene matches: 4. This CDR3 is 12 amino acids long.

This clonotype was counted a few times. The DNA of the CDR3 is TGTGCCAGCAGCTGGGGGGATGAAAAACTGTTTTTT. Translation: CASSWGDEKLFF. V and J are TRBV13 and TRBJ1-4; D is possibly TRBD1 (5 bases). Germline CDR1 is PRHDT and CDR2 is FYEKMQ (reference sequence). This CDR3 is 12 amino acids long. Trimming pared 4 bases from V and 6 bases from J, leaving 6 bases between. Combining the CDR3 with reference TRBV13 and TRBJ1-4 gives the whole variable domain AAGVIQSPRHLIKEKRETATLKCYPIPRHDTVYWYQQGPGQDPQFLISFYEKMQSDKGSIPDRFSAQQFSDYHSELNMSSLELGDSALYFCASSWGDEKLFFGSGTQLSVL.

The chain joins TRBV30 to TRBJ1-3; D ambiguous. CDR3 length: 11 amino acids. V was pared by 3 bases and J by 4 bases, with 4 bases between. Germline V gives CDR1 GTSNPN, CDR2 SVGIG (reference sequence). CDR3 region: CAWRSGNTIYF. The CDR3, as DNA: TGTGCCTGGAGGTCGGGAAACACCATATATTTT.

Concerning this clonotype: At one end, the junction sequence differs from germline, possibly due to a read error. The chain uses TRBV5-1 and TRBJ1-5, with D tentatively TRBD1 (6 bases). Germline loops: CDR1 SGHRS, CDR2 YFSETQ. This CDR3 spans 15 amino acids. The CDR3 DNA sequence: TGCACCAGCAGCTTGGCCTCAGGGGCCGGTCAGCCCCAGCATTTT. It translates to CTSSLASGAGQPQHF.

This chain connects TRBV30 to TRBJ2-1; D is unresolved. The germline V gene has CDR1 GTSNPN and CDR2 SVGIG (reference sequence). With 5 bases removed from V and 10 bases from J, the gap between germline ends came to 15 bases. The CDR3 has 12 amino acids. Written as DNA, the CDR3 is TGTGCCTGGGGTCCTGGCGGTAAGGAGCAGTTCTTC. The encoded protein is CAWGPGGKEQFF. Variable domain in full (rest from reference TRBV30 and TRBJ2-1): SQTIHQWPATLVQPVGSPLSLECTVEGTSNPNLYWYRQAAGRGLQLLFYSVGIGQISSEVPQNLSASRPQDRQFILSSKKLLLSDSGFYLCAWGPGGKEQFFGPGTRLTVL.

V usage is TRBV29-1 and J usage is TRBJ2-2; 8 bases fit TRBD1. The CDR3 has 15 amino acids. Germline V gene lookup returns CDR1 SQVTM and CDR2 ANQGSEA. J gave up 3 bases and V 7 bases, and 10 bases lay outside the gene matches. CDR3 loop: CSAKKDRVDTGELFF. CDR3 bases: TGCAGCGCTAAAAAGGACAGGGTCGACACCGGGGAGCTGTTTTTT.

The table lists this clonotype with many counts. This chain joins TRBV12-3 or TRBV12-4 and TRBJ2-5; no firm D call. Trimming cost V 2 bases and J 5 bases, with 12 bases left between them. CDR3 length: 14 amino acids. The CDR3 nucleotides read TGTGCCAGCAGTTTATACTCCGAGAAGGAGACCCAGTACTTC. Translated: CASSLYSEKETQYF.

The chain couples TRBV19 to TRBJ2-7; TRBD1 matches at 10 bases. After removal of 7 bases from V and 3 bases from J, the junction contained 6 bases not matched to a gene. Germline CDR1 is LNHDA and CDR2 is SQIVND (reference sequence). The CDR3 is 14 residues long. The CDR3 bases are TGTGCCAGTACCCCGGGACAGGGGAACTACGAGCAGTACTTC. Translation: CASTPGQGNYEQYF.

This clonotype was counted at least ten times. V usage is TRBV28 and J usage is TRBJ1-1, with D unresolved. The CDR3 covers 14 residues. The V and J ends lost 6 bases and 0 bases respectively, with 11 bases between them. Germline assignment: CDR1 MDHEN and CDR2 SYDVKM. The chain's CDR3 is CASRDRSMNTEAFF. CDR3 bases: TGTGCCAGCAGGGATCGGAGCATGAACACTGAAGCTTTCTTT.

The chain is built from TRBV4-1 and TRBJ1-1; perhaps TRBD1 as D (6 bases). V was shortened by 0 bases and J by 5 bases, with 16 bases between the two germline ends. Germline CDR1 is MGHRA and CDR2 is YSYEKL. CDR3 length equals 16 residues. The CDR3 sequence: CASSQEKAGARTEAFF. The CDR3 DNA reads TGCGCCAGCAGCCAAGAGAAGGCAGGGGCAAGGACTGAAGCTTTCTTT.